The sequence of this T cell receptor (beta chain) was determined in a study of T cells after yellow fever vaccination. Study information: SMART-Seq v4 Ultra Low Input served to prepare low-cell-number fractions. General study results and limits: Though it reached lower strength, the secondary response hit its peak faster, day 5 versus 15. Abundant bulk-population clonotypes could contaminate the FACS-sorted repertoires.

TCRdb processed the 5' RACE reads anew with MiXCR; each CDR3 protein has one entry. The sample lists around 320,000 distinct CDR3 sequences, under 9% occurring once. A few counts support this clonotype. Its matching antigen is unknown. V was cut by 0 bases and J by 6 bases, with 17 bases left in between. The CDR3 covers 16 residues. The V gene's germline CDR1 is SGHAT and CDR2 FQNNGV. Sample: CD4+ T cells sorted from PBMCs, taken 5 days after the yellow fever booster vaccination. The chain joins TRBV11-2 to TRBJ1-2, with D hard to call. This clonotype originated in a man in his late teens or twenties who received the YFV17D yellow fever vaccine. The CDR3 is CASSLDGQKGSDGYTF. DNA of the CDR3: TGTGCCAGCAGCTTAGATGGGCAGAAGGGATCCGATGGCTACACCTTC.